This T cell receptor beta chain was captured in a study of OX40 agonist ivuxolimab in advanced cancers. This CDR3 has 13 amino acids. TCRdb keeps only in-frame clones here, not all; method: immunoSEQ multiplex PCR. The table records about 77,000 clones, about nine tenths of them present only once. This receptor was identified in an adult with an advanced solid tumor such as melanoma, head and neck, liver or kidney cancer. The chain is built from TRBV21-1 and TRBJ1-2; the table's D gene call, TRBD1, was not cross checked with the DNA. TRBV21-1 is designated a pseudogene. The sample consisted of CD4+ or CD8+ T cells sorted from blood, taken in a trial of the OX40 agonist ivuxolimab. The CDR3: CASSQDKDGGYTF. In DNA form, the CDR3 reads TGTGCCAGCAGCCAGGACAAGGATGGAGGCTACACCTTC.